The clone carrying this T cell receptor beta chain was seen a handful of times. The target antigen is unknown. The record originates from a study of T cell repertoires in cytomegalovirus infection. Study-level background: Indications of both CMV infection and matching HLA type were provided by public TCR beta signatures.

Study-wide results and limits: Clonotype analysis showed dominance of the ex vivo response by HLA-C-restricted CMV-specific TCR beta clonotypes.

TCRdb re-analysed the reads in MiXCR, keeping a single row per CDR3 protein. The sample yields around 70,000 distinct CDR3 sequences, approximately 30% seen once. V was cut by 4 bases and J by 6 bases, with 13 bases left in between. This CDR3 region has 13 residues. The source was CD8+ T cells from cultured PBMCs, collected from culture after CMV antigen stimulation. The TCR sequence derives from a human donor in good health (CMV status not recorded). Some clones in this sample may be carry-over from other donors' samples. The chain uses TRBV12-3 or TRBV12-4 and TRBJ2-7; D call uncertain. CDR3 protein: CASSSGPASEQYF. As DNA, the CDR3 is TGTGCCAGCAGTTCTGGACCGGCGAGCGAGCAGTACTTC.